Shown below are 15 T cell receptor beta chains from a single sample sequenced in a study of siplizumab effects on memory and regulatory T cells. Method: immunoSEQ multiplex PCR; TCRdb's copy keeps in-frame clones and lacks some. The sample gives tens of thousands of clones, around three quarters of which show up once; approximately 0.4% is in the top ten. Sequenced material: memory CD4+ T cells sorted from blood. The source is a human donor in good health.

V and J are TRBV2 and TRBJ1-5; D is ambiguous. Deletions cut 3 bases from V and 7 bases from J, with 10 bases between. The CDR3 loop spans 13 amino acids. Per germline, CDR1 SNHLY and CDR2 FYNNEI. The CDR3 DNA sequence: TGTGCCAGCAGTGATCTATTGGGGCAGCCCCAGCATTTT. As protein: CASSDLLGQPQHF.

V and J are TRBV7-9 and TRBJ1-1; D not resolved. Trimming shortened V by 3 bases and J by 5 bases, and 7 bases separated the two germline ends. CDR3 size: 12 residues. The germline gives CDR1 SEHNR, CDR2 FQNEAQ (reference sequence). CDR3 sequence reads: CASSFVSTEAFF. The CDR3 DNA follows: TGTGCCAGCAGCTTCGTCTCGACTGAAGCTTTCTTT.

Concerning this clone itself: A read error may account for a junction end that differs from germline. The sample has other DNA sequences that encode this CDR3 too. V usage is TRBV7-3 and J usage is TRBJ2-2; tentatively, D is TRBD2 (5 bases). The CDR3 consists of 12 residues. Germline CDR1 is SGHTA and CDR2 is FQGTGA. For the CDR3, the DNA is TGTGCCAGCAGCCGTGACGCCGGGGAGTTGTTTTTT. Translating it yields CASSRDAGELFF.

CDR3 amino acids: CASSRGDGELFF. CDR3 nucleotides: TGTGCCAGCTCACGGGGTGACGGGGAGCTGTTTTTT. This rearrangement joins TRBV18 to TRBJ2-2, with D unclear. The CDR3 covers 12 residues. V lost 4 bases, J lost 7 bases, and 7 bases lay in between. Germline assignment: CDR1 KGHSH and CDR2 LQKENI.

The V and J genes are TRBV11-2 and TRBJ2-7; weak D call: TRBD2 (5 bases). V gave up 0 bases and J gave up 4 bases, with 16 bases separating them. The CDR3 contains 16 residues. Germline V gene lookup returns CDR1 SGHAT and CDR2 FQNNGV. The CDR3 sequence is CASSLDGRVSRYEQYF. In DNA, the CDR3 is TGTGCCAGCAGCTTAGATGGGCGGGTCAGTAGGTACGAGCAGTACTTC.

This clone was counted a single time. The chain employs TRBV5-1 and TRBJ2-3; D gene ambiguous. Germline CDR1 is SGHRS and CDR2 is YFSETQ. V lost 0 bases and J 0 bases, leaving 8 bases between the germline ends. This CDR3 has 15 residues. The CDR3 region has the DNA TGCGCCAGCAGCTTGGACAGAACTAGCACAGATACGCAGTATTTT. Translated: CASSLDRTSTDTQYF.

The gene calls are TRBV6-5 and TRBJ1-1; weak D call: TRBD1 (6 bases). This CDR3 has 14 residues. Germline CDR1 is MNHEY and CDR2 is SVGAGI. Trimming pared 2 bases from V and 2 bases from J, leaving 9 bases between. The DNA of the CDR3 is TGTGCCAGCAGTTACAGGGGGGTAAACACTGAAGCTTTCTTT. It is translated as CASSYRGVNTEAFF.

This rearrangement joins TRBV5-6 to TRBJ1-1, with 8 bases that match TRBD1. The CDR3 has 16 amino acids. V gave up 1 base and J gave up 0 bases; unmatched junction bases: 5. The germline CDR1 and CDR2 sequences are SGHDT and YYEEEE. CDR3 sequence reads: CASSLWGQELNTEAFF. CDR3 DNA sequence: TGTGCCAGCAGCTTGTGGGGACAGGAATTGAACACTGAAGCTTTCTTT.

This rearrangement joins TRBV28 to TRBJ1-2, with TRBD1 matching over 8 bases. Germline V gives CDR1 MDHEN, CDR2 SYDVKM. J gave up 7 bases and V 8 bases, and 12 bases lay outside the gene matches. CDR3 length: 14 residues. In DNA form, the CDR3 reads TGTGCCAGCGGATCGGCCCGGACAGGGAGTGGCTACACCTTC. Translated: CASGSARTGSGYTF.

J is TRBJ1-2 and V is TRBV6-1; 9 positions agree with TRBD1. The CDR3 runs to 13 residues. V dropped 7 bases and J dropped 4; count of bases not matched to a gene: 4. Germline V gene lookup returns CDR1 MNHNS and CDR2 SASEGT. CDR3 residues: CASNLDRGYGYTF. The CDR3 DNA reads TGTGCCAGCAACCTGGACAGGGGCTATGGCTACACCTTC.

This rearrangement joins TRBV21-1 to TRBJ2-7. TRBV21-1 is classified as a pseudogene. This CDR3 region has 15 residues. CDR3 in amino acids: CASSKFGTESYEQYF. The CDR3 DNA reads as TGTGCCAGCAGCAAATTCGGGACGGAGAGCTACGAGCAGTACTTC.

The V call is TRBV4-1, the J call TRBJ1-4; perhaps TRBD1 as D (5 bases). There are 14 residues in the CDR3. Trimming took 4 bases from V and 4 from J, leaving 10 bases between them. Germline assignment: CDR1 MGHRA and CDR2 YSYEKL. The CDR3 spells CASSLGAYNEKLFF. The DNA of the CDR3 is TGCGCCAGCAGCCTCGGGGCTTATAATGAAAAACTGTTTTTT.

The V and J genes are TRBV15 and TRBJ2-7, with D unclear. CDR1 is LNHNV and CDR2 is YYDKDF in the germline V gene (reference sequence). The CDR3 spans 14 residues. V lost 1 base and J lost 3, with 10 bases in between. The CDR3 DNA follows: TGTGCCACCAGCAGAGGTACAGTTCACTACGAGCAGTACTTC. It specifies CATSRGTVHYEQYF.

V gene TRBV6-1 combines with J gene TRBJ2-4; TRBD2 is a possible D gene (5 bases). Per the germline V gene, CDR1 is MNHNS and CDR2 is SASEGT. V lost 3 bases and J lost 6, with 15 bases in between. The CDR3 length is 15 residues. This CDR3 reads CASSDPGLTRNIQYF. The CDR3 DNA reads TGTGCCAGCAGTGACCCTGGACTTACGAGAAACATTCAGTACTTC.

This sequence joins TRBV27 and TRBJ2-1, with TRBD1 matching 10 bases. The germline gives CDR1 MNHEY, CDR2 SMNVEV (reference sequence). J lost 6 bases, V lost 9 bases, and 5 bases had no gene match. The CDR3 runs to 13 residues. This CDR3 reads CASKRTGGNEQFF. The CDR3 DNA reads TGTGCCAGTAAAAGGACAGGGGGCAATGAGCAGTTCTTC.